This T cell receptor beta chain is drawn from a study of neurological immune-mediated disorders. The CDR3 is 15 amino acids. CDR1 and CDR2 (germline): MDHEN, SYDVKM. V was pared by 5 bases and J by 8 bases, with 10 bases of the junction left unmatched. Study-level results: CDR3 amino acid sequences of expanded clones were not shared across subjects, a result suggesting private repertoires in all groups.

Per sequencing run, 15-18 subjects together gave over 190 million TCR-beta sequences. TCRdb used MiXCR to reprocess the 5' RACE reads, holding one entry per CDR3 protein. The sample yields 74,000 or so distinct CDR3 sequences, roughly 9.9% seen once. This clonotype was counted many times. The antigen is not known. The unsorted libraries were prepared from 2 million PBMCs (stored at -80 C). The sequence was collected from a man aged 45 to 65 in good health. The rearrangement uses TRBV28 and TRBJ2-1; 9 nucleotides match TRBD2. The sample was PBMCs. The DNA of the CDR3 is TGTGCCAGCAGTCCCGCGGGGGGGGCGCGTGATGAGCAGTTCTTC. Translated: CASSPAGGARDEQFF.